This TCR beta chain is drawn from a study of OX40 agonist ivuxolimab in advanced cancers. The wider study: Mean age approximately 59 years, range roughly 20 to 85; around 80% male. Three patients responded partially, comprising one with hepatocellular carcinoma and two with cutaneous melanoma.

Generated by immunoSEQ multiplex PCR, the TCRdb table keeps only in-frame clones and is missing some. The table records 99,000 or so clones, roughly 95% of them present only once. This CDR3 comprises 16 residues. The trim removed 6 bases at V and 4 bases at J, leaving 9 bases unmatched. Germline values: CDR1 WNHNN, CDR2 SYGVQD (reference sequence). The rearrangement joins TRBV10-1 to TRBJ2-7; TRBD2 aligns across 13 bases. The clonotype was recovered from an adult with an advanced solid tumor such as melanoma, head and neck, liver or kidney cancer. The sample was CD4+ or CD8+ T cells sorted from blood, taken in a trial of the OX40 agonist ivuxolimab. CDR3 DNA: TGCGCCAGCAGACCTAGGACTAGCGGGGGCAGGTACGAGCAGTACTTC. This encodes CASRPRTSGGRYEQYF.